Below, 27 T cell receptor beta chains from the same sample are listed, as sequenced in a study of cytomegalovirus exposure and HLA in healthy donors (dated by TCRdb to the late 2010s). Libraries were constructed by the immunoSEQ multiplex PCR assay. For the multiplex PCR, a mixture combining 60 forward primers for TCR Vbeta segments and 13 reverse primers for TCR Jbeta segments was used. In TCRdb, the immuneACCESS table is reduced to in-frame sequences with V and J assigned. These tables do not hold every clone; where another copy was compared, an unresolved V gene accounts for under half, and the others remain unexplained. This sample's table lists tens of thousands of clones. Roughly 4% of the sample comes from the top ten. Sequenced material: PBMCs. The receptors derive from a male donor in good health and CMV-seronegative.

V gene TRBV5-5 combines with J gene TRBJ2-5; TRBD1 aligns across 7 bases. Germline lookup yields CDR1 SGHKS and CDR2 YYEKEE (reference sequence). The CDR3 is 16 amino acids. Trimming at V came to 4 bases and at J to 2 bases, leaving 11 bases not matched to a gene. The CDR3 bases are TGTGCCAGCAGCAGAACCGGACAGGAGAGACAAGAGACCCAGTACTTC. The encoded protein is CASSRTGQERQETQYF. The whole variable domain, remainder taken from reference TRBV5-5 and TRBJ2-5, is DAGVTQSPTHLIKTRGQQVTLRCSPISGHKSVSWYQQVLGQGPQFIFQYYEKEERGRGNFPDRFSARQFPNYSSELNVNALLLGDSALYLCASSRTGQERQETQYFGPGTRLLVL.

The J gene is TRBJ1-3, the V gene TRBV15; D unresolved. Trimming took 1 base from V and 2 from J, leaving 9 bases between them. The CDR3 has 15 residues. CDR1 LNHNV and CDR2 YYDKDF come from the germline V gene (reference sequence). The CDR3 nucleotides are TGTGCCACCAGCAGAGTTGGCAGTGCTGGAAACACCATATATTTT. It specifies CATSRVGSAGNTIYF.

The chain has TRBV15 and TRBJ2-7; 7 nucleotides match TRBD2. Trimming took 10 bases from V and 4 from J; bases not matched to a gene: 13. From germline, CDR1 is LNHNV and CDR2 YYDKDF (reference sequence). The CDR3 consists of 14 residues. The CDR3, as DNA: TGTGCCAACAGGAAAGAAGCGGGATCGTACGAGCAGTACTTC. Its protein product is CANRKEAGSYEQYF.

In the case of this clone: The junction differs from germline at one of its ends, possibly a read error. The chain combines TRBV10-3 with TRBJ2-3; 9 bases are shared with TRBD2. Germline lookup yields CDR1 ENHRY and CDR2 SYGVKD. CDR3 length: 15 amino acids. CDR3 sequence reads: CASSASGGRADTQYF. CDR3 nucleotide sequence: TGTGCCAGCAGTGCCAGCGGGGGGCGGGCAGATACGCAGTATTTT.

As regards this clone: The junction shows a germline mismatch at one end, possibly a read error. The J gene is TRBJ2-7, the V gene TRBV5-5, with D maybe TRBD1 (6 bases). Looked up from germline, CDR1 is SGHKS and CDR2 is YYEKEE (reference sequence). The CDR3 loop spans 14 amino acids. The CDR3 nucleotides are TGTGCCAGCAGCACCGGACAGCCCTCCTACGAGCAGCACTTC. Its protein product is CASSTGQPSYEQHF.

The J gene is TRBJ1-2, the V gene TRBV5-1, with a weak D call TRBD1 (6 bases). Trimming pared 0 bases from V and 9 bases from J, leaving 12 bases between. Germline V gene sequence: CDR1 SGHRS, CDR2 YFSETQ. The CDR3 is made up of 13 amino acids. CDR3 region: CASSLAGTGSYTF. CDR3 in DNA: TGCGCCAGCAGCTTGGCCGGCACAGGGAGCTACACCTTC. Based on the CDR3 plus reference TRBV5-1 and TRBJ1-2, the full variable domain is KAGVTQTPRYLIKTRGQQVTLSCSPISGHRSVSWYQQTPGQGLQFLFEYFSETQRNKGNFPGRFSGRQFSNSRSEMNVSTLELGDSALYLCASSLAGTGSYTFGSGTRLTVV.

As to this clone: The same CDR3 arises from other DNA sequences in this sample as well. The chain uses TRBV11-2 and TRBJ1-1; D possibly corresponds to TRBD1 (6 bases). The CDR3 spans 14 residues. CDR1 and CDR2 from the germline V gene are SGHAT and FQNNGV. Trimming took 5 bases from V and 8 from J, leaving 18 bases between them. CDR3 sequence: CASSLSTGRTEAFF. The CDR3 coding sequence is TGTGCCAGCAGCCTATCAACAGGGCGCACCGAAGCTTTCTTT.

The CDR3 nucleotides are TGTGCCAGCTCACCACAGATAGCGGGAGTATCCGAGCAGTACTTC. Its translation is CASSPQIAGVSEQYF. The V call is TRBV18, the J call TRBJ2-7, with 9 positions matching TRBD2. The germline V gene has CDR1 KGHSH and CDR2 LQKENI. V gave up 1 base and J gave up 6 bases; unmatched junction bases: 7. CDR3 length: 15 residues.

The gene calls are TRBV6-5 and TRBJ1-6; tentative D call: TRBD1 (6 bases). V was trimmed by 8 bases and J by 3 bases, leaving 11 bases between them. The CDR3 consists of 14 residues. The germline CDR1 and CDR2 sequences are MNHEY and SVGAGI. The CDR3 nucleotides read TGTGCCAGCCATCCGGACAGCTATAATTCACCCCTCCACTTT. Translating it yields CASHPDSYNSPLHF.

The V gene is TRBV7-9, the J gene TRBJ2-7; possible D gene TRBD2, 6 bases. The germline gives CDR1 SEHNR, CDR2 FQNEAQ (reference sequence). CDR3 length: 14 residues. The V and J ends lost 6 bases and 3 bases respectively, with 15 bases between them. CDR3 sequence reads: CASRKPGASYEQYF. CDR3 nucleotides: TGTGCCAGCAGGAAACCGGGAGCCAGCTACGAGCAGTACTTC.

The chain links TRBV7-9 to TRBJ2-1, with TRBD2 matching 8 bases. CDR1 and CDR2 (germline): SEHNR, FQNEAQ (reference sequence). With 8 bases clipped from V and 1 base from J, the junction kept 10 bases outside the gene matches. This CDR3 has 16 residues. CDR3 nucleotides: TGTGCCAGCTCAGTGCAGCGGGGGAGGTCCTACAATGAGCAGTTCTTC. As protein: CASSVQRGRSYNEQFF.

The chain is built from TRBV18 and TRBJ2-3; D is uncertain. V was clipped by 2 bases and J by 0 bases, with 9 bases between them. CDR1 is KGHSH, CDR2 LQKENI, per germline. CDR3 size: 15 residues. CDR3 DNA: TGTGCCAGCTCACCAACGAGGTTCAGCACAGATACGCAGTATTTT. Translated: CASSPTRFSTDTQYF.

V and J are TRBV10-3 and TRBJ2-1, with 7 bases that match TRBD2. V lost 10 bases, J lost 3 bases, and 9 bases stayed unmatched. This CDR3 region has 14 residues. Germline CDR1 reads ENHRY; CDR2 reads SYGVKD. In DNA form, the CDR3 reads TGTGCCAGTCCCCGGGGGACTAACTACAATGAGCAGTTCTTC. Protein: CASPRGTNYNEQFF.

A word on this clone: This sample includes further DNA sequences coding for the same CDR3. V gene TRBV19 combines with J gene TRBJ1-1, with D tentatively TRBD1 (5 bases). The germline V gene has CDR1 LNHDA and CDR2 SQIVND (reference sequence). The V end was cut by 5 bases, the J end by 8 bases, with 15 bases between. The CDR3 has 13 amino acids. For the CDR3, the DNA is TGTGCCAGTAGTCCCGGAAATCAGGGCGAAGCTTTCTTT. It is translated as CASSPGNQGEAFF.

The chain carries TRBV7-2 and TRBJ2-5, with 7 positions matching TRBD1. The V gene end was trimmed by 5 bases and the J gene end by 1 base; junction bases not matched to a gene: 4. Germline V gives CDR1 SGHTA, CDR2 FQGNSA. The CDR3 consists of 14 residues. In DNA, the CDR3 is TGTGCCAGCAGCCTTGGGACAGTCCAAGAGACCCAGTACTTC. This gives the protein CASSLGTVQETQYF. The full variable domain, its missing parts supplied by reference TRBV7-2 and TRBJ2-5, is GAGVSQSPSNKVTEKGKDVELRCDPISGHTALYWYRQSLGQGLEFLIYFQGNSAPDKSGLPSDRFSAERTGGSVSTLTIQRTQQEDSAVYLCASSLGTVQETQYFGPGTRLLVL.

The J gene is TRBJ2-5, the V gene TRBV7-2; TRBD2 aligns across 8 bases. The CDR3 spans 16 residues. CDR1 and CDR2 from the germline V gene are SGHTA and FQGNSA. J gave up 1 base and V 6 bases, and 10 bases lay outside the gene matches. The CDR3 sequence: CASRRGGGGTQETQYF. DNA of the CDR3: TGTGCCAGCAGGAGAGGTGGCGGGGGGACCCAAGAGACCCAGTACTTC.

The chain has TRBV7-2 and TRBJ2-1, with TRBD2 matching 9 bases. The CDR3 runs to 16 residues. The V gene's germline CDR1 is SGHTA and CDR2 FQGNSA. Unmatched junction bases numbered 9, after V lost 5 bases and J lost 4 bases. The DNA of the CDR3 is TGTGCCAGCAGCGACTGGGCGGGGGGGCTTTACAATGAGCAGTTCTTC. Translated, it gives CASSDWAGGLYNEQFF.

V is TRBV4-1 and J is TRBJ1-1; D gene unclear. The CDR3 totals 14 residues. V lost 1 base and J 4 bases, leaving 10 bases between the germline ends. The germline gives CDR1 MGHRA, CDR2 YSYEKL. The CDR3 region has the DNA TGCGCCAGCAGCCAAGTGCAGGATGGCACTGAAGCTTTCTTT. It codes for CASSQVQDGTEAFF.

A remark on this clone: Germline is not matched at one junction end, which may reflect a read error. This rearrangement joins TRBV30 to TRBJ2-3; D is possibly TRBD2 (7 bases). The CDR3 has 15 amino acids. CDR1 and CDR2 from the germline V gene are GTSNPN and SVGIG (reference sequence). CDR3 DNA sequence: TGTGCCGGGAGGGGGACTGACACTAGCACAGATACGCAGTATTTT. Its translation is CAGRGTDTSTDTQYF.

This chain joins TRBV28 and TRBJ1-1; 9 bases line up with TRBD1. V lost 6 bases and J lost 11; bases outside the gene matches: 16. This CDR3 spans 15 amino acids. Germline CDR1 is MDHEN and CDR2 is SYDVKM. CDR3 in DNA: TGTGCCAGCAGGGGACAGGGAAGACTTGCTTTGAGGGCTTTCTTT. Protein sequence: CASRGQGRLALRAFF. The whole variable domain, filled in from reference TRBV28 and TRBJ1-1, reads DVKVTQSSRYLVKRTGEKVFLECVQDMDHENMFWYRQDPGLGLRLIYFSYDVKMKEKGDIPEGYSVSREKKERFSLILESASTNQTSMYLCASRGQGRLALRAFFGQGTRLTVV.

With regard to this clone: One end of the junction does not line up with germline, which may come from a read error. The chain couples TRBV6-5 to TRBJ2-5; 7 positions agree with TRBD1. The germline V gene has CDR1 MNHEY and CDR2 SVGAGI. The CDR3 spans 12 residues. CDR3 loop: CASTNGVGQIDF. The DNA of the CDR3 is TGTGCCAGCACCAACGGGGTGGGACAGATTGACTTC.

This chain connects TRBV28 to TRBJ2-4, with unresolved D. Per the germline V gene, CDR1 is MDHEN and CDR2 is SYDVKM. The CDR3 totals 15 residues. Deletions cut 3 bases from V and 0 bases from J, with 9 bases between. This chain's CDR3 is CASSFRDIAKNIQYF. DNA for the CDR3: TGTGCCAGCAGTTTCAGAGACATAGCCAAAAACATTCAGTACTTC. Full variable domain (missing parts from reference TRBV28 and TRBJ2-4): DVKVTQSSRYLVKRTGEKVFLECVQDMDHENMFWYRQDPGLGLRLIYFSYDVKMKEKGDIPEGYSVSREKKERFSLILESASTNQTSMYLCASSFRDIAKNIQYFGAGTRLSVL.

The rearrangement links TRBV2 to TRBJ1-5; TRBD1 agrees at 7 bases. The length of the CDR3 is 14 residues. Germline CDR1 reads SNHLY; CDR2 reads FYNNEI. Germline trimming cut 6 bases from V and 3 bases from J; bases unmatched to any gene: 5. CDR3 residues: CASSTQGNNQPQHF. As DNA, the CDR3 is TGTGCCAGCAGCACACAGGGGAACAATCAGCCCCAGCATTTT.

CDR3 sequence (DNA): TGTGCCAGCAGCTTACTGAGAGCCAATGAGCAGTTCTTC. It specifies CASSLLRANEQFF. The chain carries TRBV28 and TRBJ2-1; no reliable D call. Germline V gene lookup returns CDR1 MDHEN and CDR2 SYDVKM. The V gene lost 6 bases and the J gene lost 6 bases, with 12 bases spanning the gap. The CDR3 totals 13 residues.

Note on this clone: The junction departs from germline at one end; a sequencing error may be responsible. This chain links TRBV5-6 with TRBJ1-6; unclear D gene. The CDR3 sequence is 12 residues long. Germline V gene sequence: CDR1 SGHDT, CDR2 YYEEEE. The CDR3: CASSSQYSPLHF. The CDR3 DNA reads TGTGCCAGCAGCTCACAATATTCCCCCCTCCACTTT. The full variable domain, in which reference TRBV5-6 and TRBJ1-6 provide the parts outside the CDR3, is DAGVTQSPTHLIKTRGQQVTLRCSPKSGHDTVSWYQQALGQGPQFIFQYYEEEERQRGNFPDRFSGHQFPNYSSELNVNALLLGDSALYLCASSSQYSPLHFGNGTRLTVT.

The chain recombines TRBV29-1 with TRBJ2-7, with a possible D match to TRBD2 (5 bases). There are 13 residues in the CDR3. Trimming left V 3 bases short and J 4 bases short, with 13 bases between. CDR1 is SQVTM, CDR2 ANQGSEA, per germline. The chain's CDR3 is CSVEGEGRYEQYF. Written as DNA, the CDR3 is TGCAGCGTTGAGGGAGAGGGAAGATACGAGCAGTACTTC.

The CDR3 sequence: CASSPEGAKTDTQYF. In nucleotides, the CDR3 is TGTGCCAGCTCACCAGAGGGGGCGAAGACAGATACGCAGTATTTT. The chain has TRBV18 and TRBJ2-3, with 7 positions matching TRBD1. The V gene end was trimmed by 2 bases and the J gene end by 3 bases; junction bases not matched to a gene: 5. The CDR3 consists of 15 residues. The germline gives CDR1 KGHSH, CDR2 LQKENI. Combining the CDR3 with reference TRBV18 and TRBJ2-3 gives the whole variable domain NAGVMQNPRHLVRRRGQEARLRCSPMKGHSHVYWYRQLPEEGLKFMVYLQKENIIDESGMPKERFSAEFPKEGPSILRIQQVVRGDSAAYFCASSPEGAKTDTQYFGPGTRLTVL.